The following is a TCR beta chain sequence with its context. The antigen is unknown. This specimen comes from a study of cytomegalovirus exposure and HLA in healthy donors. Findings and limits, study-wide: In a later analysis, V- and J-gene trimming of beta chains associated with a DCLRE1C missense variant, replicated independently.

The V and J ends lost 0 bases and 5 bases respectively, with 7 bases between them. The CDR3 covers 13 residues. The germline V gene encodes CDR1 LGHNT and CDR2 FRNRAP. The study ran its PCR with 60 Vbeta and 13 Jbeta primers. The method was immunoSEQ multiplex PCR; TCRdb's version includes in-frame clones alone and lacks a portion of them. This sample has about 94,000 clones, with around 66% found just once. Sample: PBMCs. V usage is TRBV12-5 and J usage is TRBJ2-5; no clear D gene. The source of this sequence is a young man in good health and CMV-seronegative. This CDR3 reads CASGLVGRETQYF. The CDR3 DNA is TGTGCTAGTGGTTTGGTGGGCCGGGAGACCCAGTACTTC.